A single T cell receptor beta chain is shown here with its context. The source of the sample is a study of T cells in localized non-small cell lung cancer. CDR3 length: 14 amino acids. CDR1 is GTSNPN and CDR2 is SVGIG in the germline V gene (reference sequence). V gave up 3 bases and J gave up 7 bases; unmatched junction bases: 7. Profiling relied on immunoSEQ multiplex PCR, and the TCRdb table lists in-frame clones only, not all of them. The repertoire holds about 24,000 clones, with more than 90% as singletons. The chain employs TRBV30 and TRBJ1-1; 11 bases line up with TRBD1. Sequencing used peripheral blood, obtained before any cancer treatment. The sequence was collected from a man between 40 and 69 years old with stage III squamous cell lung carcinoma. DNA for the CDR3: TGTGCCTGGAGAGGCGGGACAGGGGGAGTTGAAGCTTTCTTT. Protein product: CAWRGGTGGVEAFF.